The 6 T cell receptor beta chains below come from one sample, sequenced in a study of response to subunit inactivated influenza vaccine. TCRdb independently ran MiXCR on the RT-PCR reads; one entry per CDR3 protein. This sample has around 650,000 distinct CDR3 sequences; approximately 14% occur once, and the top ten carry 11%. Material: PBMCs from blood, obtained roughly 13 days after vaccination. Receptors originate from a man aged 50 to 59 who received an inactivated influenza vaccine.

This clonotype was observed a few times. V is TRBV3-1 and J is TRBJ2-2; D unclear. Germline-derived CDR1 and CDR2 are LGHDT and YNNKEL (reference sequence). The CDR3 totals 13 residues. Trimming left V 1 base short and J 3 bases short, with 3 bases between. The CDR3 nucleotides are TGTGCCAGCAGCCAAGTTCACACCGGGGAGCTGTTTTTT. It codes for CASSQVHTGELFF. The whole variable domain, remainder taken from reference TRBV3-1 and TRBJ2-2, is DTAVSQTPKYLVTQMGNDKSIKCEQNLGHDTMYWYKQDSKKFLKIMFSYNNKELIINETVPNRFSPKSPDKAHLNLHINSLELGDSAVYFCASSQVHTGELFFGEGSRLTVL.

V is TRBV12-3 or TRBV12-4 and J is TRBJ2-5; D possibly corresponds to TRBD1 (5 bases). The ends were cut back, 7 bases at V and 5 bases at J, with 14 bases in the middle. This CDR3 is 13 amino acids long. The CDR3 DNA is TGTGCCAGCACTGAGGCAGGGCGTGAGACCCAGTACTTC. Amino acid sequence: CASTEAGRETQYF.

This clonotype was detected a few times. CDR3 DNA: TGTGCCACCAGCGCCAGCCCAGGGAGGGGCACCGGGGAGCTGTTTTTT. Translating it yields CATSASPGRGTGELFF. The chain links TRBV15 to TRBJ2-2; TRBD2 aligns across 7 bases. Germline V lookup: CDR1 LNHNV, CDR2 YYDKDF (reference sequence). CDR3 length equals 16 residues. The V gene end was trimmed by 5 bases and the J gene end by 4 bases; junction bases not matched to a gene: 10.

The V call is TRBV10-3, the J call TRBJ1-1; D gene ambiguous. CDR3 length equals 13 residues. V was pared by 9 bases and J by 1 base, with 12 bases between. The V gene's germline CDR1 is ENHRY and CDR2 SYGVKD. The CDR3 nucleotides read TGTGCCATAGTCGGCAGGCCGAACACTGAAGCTTTCTTT. Protein sequence: CAIVGRPNTEAFF.

This clonotype came up a few times. The genes are TRBV20-1 and TRBJ2-1; weak D call: TRBD2 (5 bases). CDR3 length: 11 amino acids. Germline values: CDR1 DFQATT, CDR2 SNEGSKA (reference sequence). V dropped 3 bases and J dropped 9 bases, with 9 bases sitting between them. CDR3 amino acids: CSASDGVEQFF. CDR3 nucleotides: TGCAGTGCTAGTGACGGGGTTGAGCAGTTCTTC.

This chain joins TRBV29-1 and TRBJ2-1, with 12 bases lining up with TRBD1. This CDR3 has 16 amino acids. The trim removed 7 bases at V and 7 bases at J, leaving 14 bases unmatched. The V gene's germline CDR1 is SQVTM and CDR2 ANQGSEA. The CDR3 is CSARPPGTGGENEQFF. The CDR3 bases are TGCAGCGCCCGTCCACCAGGGACAGGGGGCGAGAATGAGCAGTTCTTC.